The 20 T cell receptor beta chains below all came from one sample that was sequenced in a study of T cell responses to AZD1222 COVID-19 vaccine. Repertoires were generated with immunoSEQ multiplex PCR, while TCRdb's copy carries only in-frame clones and drops some. The sample yields about 130,000 clones, nearly 90% seen once. Sequenced here: peripheral blood, sampled 28 days after the second AZD1222 dose. These receptors all come from an adult who received the AZD1222 COVID-19 vaccine.

V usage is TRBV19 and J usage is TRBJ1-6; TRBD1 is a possible D gene (5 bases). V lost 3 bases and J 7 bases, leaving 10 bases between the germline ends. The CDR3 sequence is 14 residues long. From germline, CDR1 is LNHDA and CDR2 SQIVND (reference sequence). CDR3 protein: CASSIRGWNSPLHF. For the CDR3, the DNA is TGTGCCAGTAGTATCCGGGGGTGGAATTCACCCCTCCACTTT.

The chain uses TRBV3-1 (or the pseudogene TRBV3-2) and TRBJ1-4; 10 positions agree with TRBD1. V was clipped by 1 base and J by 7 bases; unmatched bases: 3. Germline loops: CDR1 LGHDT, CDR2 YNNKEL (reference sequence). CDR3 length: 15 amino acids. CDR3 sequence reads: CASSQGDRGSEKLFF. The CDR3 coding sequence is TGTGCCAGCAGCCAAGGGGACAGGGGTAGTGAAAAACTGTTTTTT.

This clone appeared once. The gene calls are TRBV29-1 and TRBJ2-5; 8 nucleotides line up with TRBD1. The ends lost 7 bases at V and 4 bases at J; junction bases unmatched: 5. The CDR3 contains 12 residues. CDR1 and CDR2 from the germline V gene are SQVTM and ANQGSEA. The chain's CDR3 is CSEQGVGETQYF. CDR3 DNA: TGCAGCGAACAGGGGGTTGGAGAGACCCAGTACTTC.

The chain combines TRBV6-5 with TRBJ2-7, with D perhaps TRBD2 (6 bases). CDR3 length: 16 residues. Trimming took 0 bases from V and 3 from J, leaving 15 bases between them. The germline CDR1 and CDR2 sequences are MNHEY and SVGAGI. CDR3 DNA sequence: TGTGCCAGCAGTTACTCTACTTCGCGGGATCTCTACGAGCAGTACTTC. Encoded protein: CASSYSTSRDLYEQYF.

With respect to this clone: Because the CDR3's place on the DNA is in doubt, the DNA is left out and the CDR3 is given as listed by TCRdb. The V call is TRBV19, the J call TRBJ1-2. The germline CDR1 and CDR2 sequences are LNHDA and SQIVND (reference sequence). The CDR3 adds up to 16 amino acids, both ends counted. The chain's CDR3 is CASSIEYFGPNYGYTF.

V is TRBV3-1 (or the pseudogene TRBV3-2) and J is TRBJ1-6; TRBD1 matches 7 bases. The CDR3 loop spans 15 amino acids. Germline CDR1 reads LGHDT; CDR2 reads YNNKEL (reference sequence). The ends lost 4 bases at V and 6 bases at J; junction bases unmatched: 6. The CDR3 reads CASSPGGFSNSPLHF. The DNA for the CDR3 is TGTGCCAGCAGCCCAGGGGGATTTAGTAATTCACCCCTCCACTTT.

The rearrangement links TRBV4-3 to TRBJ1-2; no firm D call. The CDR3 is made up of 15 amino acids. CDR1 is LGHNA and CDR2 is YSLEER in the germline V gene. The germline V and J ends were trimmed by 1 base and 0 bases, with 9 bases remaining between them. The CDR3 nucleotides read TGCGCCAGCAGCCAAGCATACCCCACTAACTATGGCTACACCTTC. Encoded protein: CASSQAYPTNYGYTF.

This chain links TRBV5-1 with TRBJ2-5; TRBD1 matches at 9 bases. The CDR3 extends over 15 amino acids. CDR1 is SGHRS, CDR2 YFSETQ, per germline. The ends lost 2 bases at V and 5 bases at J; junction bases unmatched: 7. As DNA, the CDR3 is TGCGCCAGCAGCTTAGGCACAGGGGGCACGGAGACCCAGTACTTC. It is translated as CASSLGTGGTETQYF.

The CDR3 DNA follows: TGCGCCAGCAGCCCCGGGGACAGGGGAAACACCGGGGAGCTGTTTTTT. This sequence encodes CASSPGDRGNTGELFF. The chain employs TRBV5-1 and TRBJ2-2; 10 positions agree with TRBD1. Per the germline V gene, CDR1 is SGHRS and CDR2 is YFSETQ. This CDR3 has 16 amino acids. V lost 4 bases and J lost 2; bases outside the gene matches: 5.

The chain carries TRBV12-5 and TRBJ1-1; D remains ambiguous. Germline V gene data show CDR1 as LGHNT and CDR2 as FRNRAP. There are 13 residues in the CDR3. V was pared by 5 bases and J by 0 bases, with 7 bases between. In nucleotides, the CDR3 is TGTGCTAGTGGTACTACGGTGAACACTGAAGCTTTCTTT. Protein: CASGTTVNTEAFF.

The chain carries TRBV7-9 and TRBJ2-1; 7 bases fit TRBD2. Trimming took 5 bases from V and 7 from J; bases not matched to a gene: 11. This CDR3 has 15 amino acids. Germline V gives CDR1 SEHNR, CDR2 FQNEAQ (reference sequence). CDR3 sequence (DNA): TGTGCCAGCAGCCGGGACTACCGCCCTACTAATGAGCAGTTCTTC. Protein sequence: CASSRDYRPTNEQFF.

The chain links TRBV5-5 to TRBJ1-1; D may be TRBD1 (5 bases). The CDR3 has 12 residues. V shed 7 bases and J shed 1 base, with 8 bases lying between them. CDR1 is SGHKS and CDR2 is YYEKEE in the germline V gene (reference sequence). CDR3 region: CASLGQNTEAFF. The CDR3 DNA follows: TGTGCCAGCCTGGGGCAGAACACTGAAGCTTTCTTT.

V and J are TRBV21-1 and TRBJ1-6; the table's D gene call, TRBD1, was not cross checked with the DNA. TRBV21-1 is a pseudogene locus. The CDR3 extends over 14 amino acids. The CDR3 loop reads CAIIRQLEDSPLHF. CDR3 bases: TGTGCCATCATAAGACAGCTCGAGGACTCACCCCTCCACTTT.

The genes are TRBV12-3 or TRBV12-4 and TRBJ2-5; D not resolved. CDR3 length: 11 residues. V was pared by 6 bases and J by 5 bases, with 7 bases between. Here the CDR3 DNA reads TGTGCCAGCAGGCTAAGGGAGACCCAGTACTTC. Translation gives CASRLRETQYF.

The genes are TRBV3-1 (or the pseudogene TRBV3-2) and TRBJ1-2; D uncertain. CDR1 and CDR2 (germline): LGHDT, YNNKEL (reference sequence). With 3 bases removed from V and 8 bases from J, the gap between germline ends came to 16 bases. CDR3 size: 14 residues. CDR3 sequence reads: CASSHGGGELGYTF. The CDR3 bases are TGTGCCAGCAGCCATGGCGGCGGGGAGTTGGGCTACACCTTC.

The CDR3 DNA sequence: TGTGCCTGGGCCCTTCTGAACACTGAAGCTTTCTTT. It codes for CAWALLNTEAFF. The chain is built from TRBV30 and TRBJ1-1; D unclear. Trimming left V 5 bases short and J 0 bases short, with 7 bases between. Germline CDR1 reads GTSNPN; CDR2 reads SVGIG (reference sequence). This CDR3 has 12 residues. The full variable domain, with the rest looked up from reference TRBV30 and TRBJ1-1, is SQTIHQWPATLVQPVGSPLSLECTVEGTSNPNLYWYRQAAGRGLQLLFYSVGIGQISSEVPQNLSASRPQDRQFILSSKKLLLSDSGFYLCAWALLNTEAFFGQGTRLTVV.

The chain links TRBV2 to TRBJ2-7, with D tentatively TRBD2 (7 bases). The germline gives CDR1 SNHLY, CDR2 FYNNEI. The CDR3 runs to 14 residues. V dropped 2 bases and J dropped 7 bases, with 15 bases sitting between them. The CDR3 loop reads CASSELPGGFEQYF. The CDR3 DNA reads as TGTGCCAGCAGTGAACTCCCGGGGGGCTTTGAGCAGTACTTC.

This clone was counted only a few times. This chain links TRBV18 with TRBJ1-6; D unresolved. The germline V gene has CDR1 KGHSH and CDR2 LQKENI. V lost 4 bases and J 7 bases, leaving 8 bases between the germline ends. This CDR3 is built from 13 residues. The DNA for the CDR3 is TGTGCCAGCTCACAGGGTTTGAATTCACCCCTCCACTTT. Translation: CASSQGLNSPLHF.

This clone occurred a few times. This chain links TRBV4-2 with TRBJ2-7; 11 bases fit TRBD2. V dropped 0 bases and J dropped 1; count of bases not matched to a gene: 5. There are 17 residues in the CDR3. CDR1 is LGHNA, CDR2 YNFKEQ, per germline. The CDR3 DNA reads TGTGCCAGCAGCCAAGATACTAGCGGGAGATTTTCCTACGAGCAGTACTTC. As protein: CASSQDTSGRFSYEQYF.

V usage is TRBV29-1 and J usage is TRBJ2-2, with TRBD1 matching 7 bases. The CDR3 covers 16 residues. The V gene end was trimmed by 4 bases and the J gene end by 3 bases; junction bases not matched to a gene: 11. Germline-derived CDR1 and CDR2 are SQVTM and ANQGSEA. The CDR3 protein is CSVVLLDRADTGELFF. In DNA, the CDR3 is TGCAGCGTTGTGTTACTCGACAGGGCCGACACCGGGGAGCTGTTTTTT.